This entry is about one T cell receptor beta chain. This record comes from a study of T cell changes during pregnancy in multiple sclerosis. Some clones are missing from TCRdb's copy, which holds only in-frame ones; the method was immunoSEQ multiplex PCR. The table includes 80,000 or so clones, about 90% detected once. V gave up 3 bases and J gave up 3 bases; unmatched junction bases: 4. Germline values: CDR1 SGDLS, CDR2 YYNGEE. The CDR3 is 15 amino acids. This specimen was peripheral blood, taken before pregnancy. This sequence originates from a female donor with multiple sclerosis, enrolled in a pregnancy study. The chain carries TRBV9 and TRBJ2-1; 9 bases are shared with TRBD1. CDR3 residues: CASSAGQGFYNEQFF. The CDR3, as DNA: TGTGCCAGCAGCGCGGGACAGGGATTCTACAATGAGCAGTTCTTC.